This T cell receptor beta chain was identified in a study of cytomegalovirus exposure and HLA in healthy donors (dated by TCRdb to the late 2010s). Background for the entire study: According to a later analysis, the roughly 120 validation repertoires were produced on the same platform as the 666 repertoires of the first cohort. The study combined high-throughput TCR immunosequencing, statistical association of individual TCRs with disease status, and machine learning to predict cytomegalovirus infection status. Along with the roughly 670-subject first cohort, a separate validation cohort of over 90 different subjects was used. The aim of the study was to test whether cataloging public T cell receptors could identify signatures of past pathogen exposure. The paper's findings and limits, for the study overall: Across donors, most TCR sequences were observed very rarely, whereas some public TCRs were present in many individuals. The authors suggested that the approach could potentially be extended to other disease states and immunological phenotypes. Cytomegalovirus status was reported to be diagnosed by the classifier with high specificity and sensitivity in both the original and validation cohorts. The study gave a list of roughly 150 TCR beta chains associated with cytomegalovirus. The validation cohort had no HLA typing available for a later analysis, so co-occurrence within that cohort was assessed over all 130 or so repertoires. In vitro tests confirmed that a few of the cytomegalovirus-associated TCR beta chains recognize cytomegalovirus antigens. Subsequent analysis determined that TCRs grouped into clusters in the first cohort also showed a tendency toward co-occurrence across the roughly 130 validation repertoires, and approximately 94% of cluster scores exceeded 0.

The library was built by means of the immunoSEQ multiplex PCR assay. For the original study's pipeline: A statistical classification framework was built for diagnosing cytomegalovirus status from the catalog of TCR beta chain sequences. The table was pulled from immuneACCESS by TCRdb, which kept in-frame rearrangements only. Such tables lose some clones; where checked, under half of the loss comes from unresolved V genes, and the rest has no known cause. D and trimming come from the DNA, and the V and J calls and clone size come from that table. For this sample the table gives roughly 120,000 clones, of which approximately 94% were detected only once. The ten largest make up less than 1.5% of the sample. Comments on this clone: The antigen it recognizes is unknown. No quality values exist for individual bases; no much larger clone is one base distant.

Separate from the approximately 700-subject first cohort, the validation cohort of around 130 subjects was the group to which the donors belonged. V and J are truncated by 0 bases and 6 bases respectively, leaving an intervening sequence of 12 bases. The cysteine opens and the phenylalanine closes a CDR3 of 15 amino acids. Of all the DNA, just the CDR3 is kept, 45 bases in frame from base 1. From a lookup of the germline V gene, CDR1 and CDR2 are LGHNA and YNFKEQ. This TCR came from a woman aged 18-29 years in good health and CMV-seronegative. Sequenced material: PBMCs. The V and J genes are TRBV4-2 and TRBJ1-5, and the D gene may be TRBD1, 5 bases matching. The sequenced DNA is TGTGCCAGCAGCCAAGAGATCAGGGCTCTTCAGCCCCAGCATTTT. Translation gives CASSQEIRALQPQHF.